This T cell receptor (beta chain) emerged from a study of blood T cell repertoires in COVID-19. Overall study context: From the United States, Italy and Spain came samples of acute and convalescent COVID-19. Sources were T cells, B-cell-depleted T cells, or PBMCs; the material itself was cDNA or gDNA.

Germline CDR1 reads LNHDA; CDR2 reads SQIVND (reference sequence). V was clipped by 0 bases and J by 3 bases, with 7 bases between them. This CDR3 has 14 residues. Here immunoSEQ multiplex PCR was the method, and the copy in TCRdb shows in-frame clones only, minus some. The sample carries around 99,000 clones, 60% to 85% recorded once. This chain uses TRBV19 with TRBJ2-3; D is unresolved. The specimen was peripheral blood. The receptor comes from a man aged 65 to 85 with acute or convalescent COVID-19. DNA for the CDR3: TGTGCCAGTAGTATAGATCAGATAACAGATACGCAGTATTTT. It is translated as CASSIDQITDTQYF.